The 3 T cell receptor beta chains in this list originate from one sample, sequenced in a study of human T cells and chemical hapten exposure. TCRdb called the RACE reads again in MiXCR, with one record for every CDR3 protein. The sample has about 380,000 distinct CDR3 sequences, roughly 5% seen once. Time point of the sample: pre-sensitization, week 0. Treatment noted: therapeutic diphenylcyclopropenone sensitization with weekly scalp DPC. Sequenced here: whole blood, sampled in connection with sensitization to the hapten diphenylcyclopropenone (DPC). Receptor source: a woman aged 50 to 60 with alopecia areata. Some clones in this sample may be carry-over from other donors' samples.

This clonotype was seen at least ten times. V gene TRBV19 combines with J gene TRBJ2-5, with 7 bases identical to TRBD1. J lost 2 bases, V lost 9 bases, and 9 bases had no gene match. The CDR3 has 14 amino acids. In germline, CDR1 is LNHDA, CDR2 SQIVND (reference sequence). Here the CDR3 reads CASNPGQPQETQYF. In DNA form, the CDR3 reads TGTGCCAGCAATCCGGGACAGCCACAAGAGACCCAGTACTTC. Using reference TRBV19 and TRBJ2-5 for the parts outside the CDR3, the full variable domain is DGGITQSPKYLFRKEGQNVTLSCEQNLNHDAMYWYRQDPGQGLRLIYYSQIVNDFQKGDIAEGYSVSREKKESFPLTVTSAQKNPTAFYLCASNPGQPQETQYFGPGTRLLVL.

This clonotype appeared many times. CDR3 bases: TGTGCCTGGAGTGTACAAGGCAATCAGCCCCAGCATTTT. Its protein product is CAWSVQGNQPQHF. The chain recombines TRBV30 with TRBJ1-5, with D hard to call. Germline V gene data show CDR1 as GTSNPN and CDR2 as SVGIG (reference sequence). V was cut by 0 bases and J by 2 bases, with 5 bases left in between. The CDR3 length is 13 residues.

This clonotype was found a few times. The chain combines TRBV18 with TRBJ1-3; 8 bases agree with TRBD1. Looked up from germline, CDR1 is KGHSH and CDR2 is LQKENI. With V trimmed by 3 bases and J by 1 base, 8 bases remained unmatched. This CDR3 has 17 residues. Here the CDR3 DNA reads TGTGCCAGCTCACCCCGACAGGGGTCCTCATCTGGAAACACCATATATTTT. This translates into CASSPRQGSSSGNTIYF.